This TCR beta chain derives from a study of identical twins' blood T cells (dated by TCRdb to the early 2010s). In the study overall: Around 50 million Illumina reads were obtained across roughly twelve libraries, of which six were alpha-chain libraries and six were beta-chain libraries. TCR alpha and beta chain repertoires of three pairs of monozygous twins were compared using next-generation sequencing to assess genetic influence on repertoire formation. Overall study outcomes, separate from this receptor: The proposed role of the TCRalpha J segment in MHC recognition during thymic selection was stated to require validation by independent studies. The number of shared CDR3 clonotypes between two donors was mainly determined by the product of their cloneset sizes, and twins did not clearly deviate from this trend. Among the most abundant TCRbeta clonotypes, each donor shared more CDR3 sequences with her twin than with unrelated donors. Environmental influences could not be excluded as an explanation for twin similarity, since twins were reared together. Twin pairs were reported to be markedly more alike in V gene usage than unrelated donors were, even when looking at non-selected out-of-frame TCRbeta clonotypes.

CDR1 and CDR2 are read off the germline V gene as SQVTM and ANQGSEA. The CDR3 sequence holds 14 residues, the cysteine and phenylalanine included. Only CDR3 DNA remains: 42 bases, in frame from the first base. At the junction V is shortened by 6 bases and J by 2 bases, with 16 bases in between. This clonotype was seen only a few times. There is no known antigen for this receptor. One base away there is no much larger clone; base qualities are not given. Six healthy women forming three monozygous twin pairs were used as donors. All three twin pairs had been raised together and were thought likely to have encountered the same vaccines and infectious agents. TCR cDNA libraries were prepared from RNA that was isolated from peripheral blood mononuclear cells. Receptors were amplified or captured by 5' RACE. The instrument was an Illumina Genome Analyzer IIx. RNA-based TCR cDNA libraries were prepared by a previously described protocol with several modifications. To prevent cross-contamination, sample-specific barcodes were added to both ends of each TCR cDNA library during cDNA synthesis and amplification. The source study handled its data this way. Between about 90,000 and nearly 550,000 clonotypes were identified per individual, and about 2.2 to 3.6 million CDR3-containing reads were obtained per library. After reads with improper barcode index combinations were thrown out, a cloneset for each library was built using the MiTCR software. During the assembly of CDR3 clonotypes by MiTCR, low-quality reads were filtered or rescued and PCR and sequencing errors were corrected. Artificial out-of-frame clonotypes were mapped to in-frame sequences, with one indel allowed in the CDR3, and then removed. Similarity in V and J gene usage between donors was calculated as the Jensen-Shannon divergence divided by the mean entropy. TCRdb cleaned the public reads at Q25 with fastp, built clones with MiXCR and kept in-frame beta chains. Identical CDR3 proteins give one entry, which carries the most common genes and DNA. TCRdb assigned the V and J calls; the authors' analysis was not used. This sample holds roughly 340,000 distinct CDR3 sequences; about 28% were observed only once. In total, the top ten clones hold around 5.6% of the sample.

The sequence joins TRBV29-1 to TRBJ2-5; too little of a D gene remains to name it. This clonotype was sampled from a woman aged 18-49 years in good health. The specimen was PBMCs. The DNA sequence is as follows: TGCAGCGTACCCCTGGGCAGCAATCAAGAGACCCAGTACTTC. Translation gives CSVPLGSNQETQYF.